Below, 29 T cell receptor beta chains from the same sample are listed, as sequenced in a study of OX40 agonist ivuxolimab in advanced cancers. Clones were read by immunoSEQ multiplex PCR, and TCRdb kept only the in-frame ones, dropping some. This table holds tens of thousands of clones, 93% found once. The sample consisted of CD4+ or CD8+ T cells sorted from blood, taken in a trial of the OX40 agonist ivuxolimab. The receptor source for this set is an adult with an advanced solid tumor such as melanoma, head and neck, liver or kidney cancer.

This clone was seen a single time. The chain carries TRBV7-2 and TRBJ1-2; 8 bases map to TRBD1. The CDR3 runs 15 residues. Unmatched junction bases numbered 10, after V lost 6 bases and J lost 4 bases. The V gene's germline CDR1 is SGHTA and CDR2 FQGNSA. The CDR3: CASSPSTGVAYGYTF. The CDR3 coding sequence is TGTGCCAGCAGTCCATCGACAGGGGTGGCCTATGGCTACACCTTC.

The rearrangement uses TRBV9 and TRBJ2-7; 7 bases align to TRBD1. This CDR3 spans 16 amino acids. J lost 3 bases, V lost 0 bases, and 9 bases had no gene match. Per germline, CDR1 SGDLS and CDR2 YYNGEE. CDR3 protein: CASSVGVGGYYYEQYF. CDR3 bases: TGTGCCAGCAGCGTAGGGGTAGGGGGCTATTACTACGAGCAGTACTTC.

The chain couples TRBV9 to TRBJ2-1, with D unclear. V lost 0 bases and J 6 bases, leaving 13 bases between the germline ends. Germline V gene data show CDR1 as SGDLS and CDR2 as YYNGEE. There are 15 residues in the CDR3. This CDR3 reads CASSVDTSPGNEQFF. The CDR3 DNA reads as TGTGCCAGCAGCGTAGACACTTCACCCGGCAATGAGCAGTTCTTC.

V and J are TRBV27 and TRBJ2-7, with 10 bases aligning to TRBD2. The CDR3 sequence is 15 residues long. CDR1 and CDR2 (germline): MNHEY, SMNVEV (reference sequence). Trimming removed 5 bases from V and 2 bases from J; junction bases left unmatched: 6. The CDR3 loop reads CASSKLAGITYEQYF. CDR3 sequence (DNA): TGTGCCAGCAGTAAACTAGCGGGGATTACCTACGAGCAGTACTTC.

The chain joins TRBV7-6 to TRBJ2-7; TRBD2 matches at 8 bases. Germline CDR1 is SGHVS and CDR2 is FNYEAQ. The V gene end was trimmed by 6 bases and the J gene end by 4 bases; junction bases not matched to a gene: 11. The CDR3 spans 15 residues. The CDR3 sequence is CASREVAGRSYEQYF. The CDR3 bases are TGTGCCAGCAGGGAAGTAGCGGGGAGGTCTTACGAGCAGTACTTC. The complete variable domain, with remaining parts taken from reference TRBV7-6 and TRBJ2-7, reads GAGVSQSPRYKVTKRGQDVALRCDPISGHVSLYWYRQALGQGPEFLTYFNYEAQQDKSGLPNDRFSAERPEGSISTLTIQRTEQRDSAMYRCASREVAGRSYEQYFGPGTRLTVT.

This chain joins TRBV7-6 and TRBJ1-6, with D maybe TRBD1 (5 bases). V was trimmed by 4 bases and J by 9 bases, leaving 28 bases between them. The length of the CDR3 is 19 residues. Germline-derived CDR1 and CDR2 are SGHVS and FNYEAQ. The DNA of the CDR3 is TGTGCCAGCAGCTCAGCGGGGGTGGGCAGGTTGGCTCCAAGTTCACCCCTCCACTTT. The encoded protein is CASSSAGVGRLAPSSPLHF.

The V call is TRBV7-9, the J call TRBJ2-5; D unclear. The CDR3 totals 15 residues. Trimming stripped 4 bases from V and 2 bases from J, with 14 bases between. Germline CDR1 and CDR2: SEHNR and FQNEAQ (reference sequence). As DNA, the CDR3 is TGTGCCAGCAGCTCAAACCGGGCCAGACAAGAGACCCAGTACTTC. Translating gives CASSSNRARQETQYF.

This chain uses TRBV21-1 with TRBJ1-1; TRBD1, as called in the table, went unchecked against the DNA. TRBV21-1 corresponds to a pseudogene. The length of the CDR3 is 15 residues. CDR3 nucleotides: TGTGCCAGCAACCCACGGGGCAGGGGGAACACTGAAGCTTTCTTT. Its translation: CASNPRGRGNTEAFF.

The chain recombines TRBV27 with TRBJ2-5, with D unclear. The CDR3 extends over 14 amino acids. CDR1 and CDR2 from the germline V gene are MNHEY and SMNVEV (reference sequence). V was shortened by 0 bases and J by 1 base, with 6 bases between the two germline ends. CDR3 loop: CASSLSSFQETQYF. CDR3 bases: TGTGCCAGCAGTTTATCCTCATTCCAAGAGACCCAGTACTTC.

In DNA form, the CDR3 reads TGTGCCAGCAGCGGACCCCGTGCGGGCCCTAGCACAGATACGCAGTATTTT. Translation gives CASSGPRAGPSTDTQYF. The V gene is TRBV7-2, the J gene TRBJ2-3, with D maybe TRBD2 (5 bases). V lost 5 bases and J 0 bases, leaving 18 bases between the germline ends. The CDR3 is made up of 17 amino acids. Germline V gives CDR1 SGHTA, CDR2 FQGNSA.

The rearrangement uses TRBV6-5 and TRBJ1-3; D unresolved. V was pared by 7 bases and J by 6 bases, with 10 bases between. CDR1 is MNHEY and CDR2 is SVGAGI in the germline V gene. The CDR3 consists of 12 residues. CDR3 sequence (DNA): TGTGCCAGCACAAACGGCGAAAACACCATATATTTT. It is translated as CASTNGENTIYF.

The chain employs TRBV19 and TRBJ2-7; perhaps TRBD2 as D (5 bases). CDR3 length: 14 amino acids. The V gene lost 3 bases and the J gene lost 1 base, with 10 bases spanning the gap. The V gene's germline CDR1 is LNHDA and CDR2 SQIVND (reference sequence). The CDR3 coding sequence is TGTGCCAGTAGTATCTTTGGGAGTTCCTACGAGCAGTACTTC. Translation: CASSIFGSSYEQYF.

The CDR3 DNA reads as TGTGCCAGCAGCTTAAGACAGTTAAATGAAAAACTGTTTTTT. Translation gives CASSLRQLNEKLFF. J is TRBJ1-4 and V is TRBV7-8; TRBD1 might be the D (5 bases). Per germline, CDR1 SGHVS and CDR2 FQNEAQ. This CDR3 region has 14 residues. V was pared by 2 bases and J by 5 bases, with 9 bases between.

About this clone itself: The likely explanation is a read error, given a far larger clone one base away. The rearrangement uses TRBV7-2 and TRBJ2-7, with D uncertain. Trimming cost V 1 base and J 3 bases, with 4 bases left between them. This CDR3 has 12 residues. Germline V gene data show CDR1 as SGHTA and CDR2 as FQGNSA. For the CDR3, the DNA is TGTGCCAGCAGCTTAGGGGTCTACGAGCAGTACTTC. Translated: CASSLGVYEQYF.

V and J are TRBV27 and TRBJ2-6; D is unclear. V dropped 3 bases and J dropped 4 bases, with 10 bases sitting between them. CDR1 and CDR2 from the germline V gene are MNHEY and SMNVEV (reference sequence). The CDR3 is made up of 15 amino acids. The CDR3 is CASSFLGPGANVLTF. The CDR3 DNA follows: TGTGCCAGCAGTTTCCTAGGGCCAGGGGCCAACGTCCTGACTTTC.

CDR3 bases: TGTGCCAGCAGTTTATTCGAAGGCCTGAAAAACATTCAGTACTTC. Its translation: CASSLFEGLKNIQYF. V gene TRBV28 combines with J gene TRBJ2-4; D is unresolved. V was pared by 1 base and J by 4 bases, with 11 bases between. The CDR3 covers 15 residues. Germline CDR1 and CDR2: MDHEN and SYDVKM.

On this clone itself: The junction shows a germline mismatch at one end, possibly a read error. The chain carries TRBV7-7 and TRBJ2-7; perhaps TRBD2 as D (6 bases). The CDR3 sequence is 14 residues long. The germline V gene encodes CDR1 SSHAT and CDR2 FNYEAQ (reference sequence). CDR3 loop: CASSPGLGRYEQYF. CDR3 bases: TGTGCTAGCAGCCCGGGACTTGGCAGGTACGAGCAGTACTTC.

V gene TRBV25-1 combines with J gene TRBJ2-2; D may be TRBD1 or TRBD2 (5 bases each). Between the trimmed V and J ends, which lost 5 bases and 3 bases, there was a span of 10 bases. Germline V CDR1 and CDR2: MGHDK, SYGVNS. There are 14 residues in the CDR3. The CDR3 DNA is TGTGCCAGCAGTCATTTGGGGGACACCGGGGAGCTGTTTTTT. Encoded protein: CASSHLGDTGELFF.

This clone was detected only a few times. V is TRBV9 and J is TRBJ1-1; 10 nucleotides agree with TRBD1. Trimming cost V 7 bases and J 1 base; bases outside gene matches: 1. In germline, CDR1 is SGDLS, CDR2 YYNGEE. The CDR3 runs 13 residues. CDR3 coding DNA: TGTGCCAGCGGACAGGGGGGGAACACTGAAGCTTTCTTT. This translates into CASGQGGNTEAFF.

The chain links TRBV7-9 to TRBJ2-2, with 12 bases lining up with TRBD1. Trimming cost V 7 bases and J 6 bases; bases outside gene matches: 18. The CDR3 is 19 amino acids. Looked up from germline, CDR1 is SEHNR and CDR2 is FQNEAQ (reference sequence). In DNA form, the CDR3 reads TGTGCCAGCACCGGGACAGGGGGCTGGCCCTCTACAATCCCCGGGGAGCTGTTTTTT. Amino acids: CASTGTGGWPSTIPGELFF. Looking up the rest from reference TRBV7-9 and TRBJ2-2 gives the full variable domain: DTGVSQNPRHKITKRGQNVTFRCDPISEHNRLYWYRQTLGQGPEFLTYFQNEAQLEKSRLLSDRFSAERPKGSFSTLEIQRTEQGDSAMYLCASTGTGGWPSTIPGELFFGEGSRLTVL.

The chain uses TRBV19 and TRBJ1-3; D remains unclear. Germline V lookup: CDR1 LNHDA, CDR2 SQIVND (reference sequence). The CDR3 sequence is 16 residues long. Trimming stripped 3 bases from V and 1 base from J, with 13 bases between. CDR3 coding DNA: TGTGCCAGTAGTATTTGGAGCGGAGGGTCTGGAAACACCATATATTTT. This encodes CASSIWSGGSGNTIYF.

The chain has TRBV10-3 and TRBJ2-5, with D possibly being TRBD1 or TRBD2 (5 bases each). The CDR3 totals 17 residues. V lost 6 bases to trimming and J lost 4 bases, with 24 bases between them. Germline V CDR1 and CDR2: ENHRY, SYGVKD. CDR3 residues: CAIRASGEGTPGETQYF. The CDR3 DNA follows: TGTGCCATCAGAGCTTCCGGTGAGGGGACGCCTGGAGAGACCCAGTACTTC.

The genes are TRBV4-2 and TRBJ2-3; D gene uncertain. Germline lookup yields CDR1 LGHNA and CDR2 YNFKEQ. There are 15 residues in the CDR3. Trimming took off 1 base at V and 7 bases at J, with 15 bases between the two ends. This CDR3 reads CASSQVDSLLNTQYF. CDR3 DNA sequence: TGTGCCAGCAGCCAAGTTGATAGCCTTTTAAATACGCAGTATTTT.

The rearrangement links TRBV7-6 to TRBJ2-1; 8 positions agree with TRBD1. This CDR3 is built from 17 residues. Trimming at V came to 5 bases and at J to 0 bases, leaving 9 bases not matched to a gene. Germline lookup yields CDR1 SGHVS and CDR2 FNYEAQ. The CDR3 DNA is TGTGCCAGCAGCCCTAGCCCAGGGGGCTACTCCTACAATGAGCAGTTCTTC. Amino acid sequence: CASSPSPGGYSYNEQFF.

V usage is TRBV4-1 and J usage is TRBJ2-7; D is unresolved. This CDR3 has 14 residues. CDR1 is MGHRA, CDR2 YSYEKL, per germline. V was shortened by 1 base and J by 2 bases, with 9 bases between the two germline ends. The CDR3 bases are TGCGCCAGCAGCCAAGTAGTAGCAACCTACGAGCAGTACTTC. This translates into CASSQVVATYEQYF.

The table lists this clone with a count of one. The chain carries TRBV2 and TRBJ1-5; TRBD1 agrees at 10 bases. This CDR3 has 19 residues. CDR1 and CDR2 (germline): SNHLY, FYNNEI. Trimming removed 8 bases from V and 0 bases from J; junction bases left unmatched: 16. CDR3 loop: CASFRDRGDGAYSNQPQHF. In DNA, the CDR3 is TGTGCCAGCTTCCGGGACAGGGGTGATGGGGCATATAGCAATCAGCCCCAGCATTTT. The whole variable domain, filled in from reference TRBV2 and TRBJ1-5, reads EPEVTQTPSHQVTQMGQEVILRCVPISNHLYFYWYRQILGQKVEFLVSFYNNEISEKSEIFDDQFSVERPDGSNFTLKIRSTKLEDSAMYFCASFRDRGDGAYSNQPQHFGDGTRLSIL.

The V and J genes are TRBV7-8 and TRBJ2-7; 10 bases fit TRBD1. The CDR3 has 15 residues. Germline V gene lookup returns CDR1 SGHVS and CDR2 FQNEAQ. J lost 2 bases, V lost 1 base, and 2 bases had no gene match. DNA of the CDR3: TGTGCCAGCAGCTTAGATGGACAGGGGGCCTACGAGCAGTACTTC. Its translation is CASSLDGQGAYEQYF.

The chain employs TRBV6-1 and TRBJ2-7; D possibly corresponds to TRBD1 (5 bases). Germline V CDR1 and CDR2: MNHNS, SASEGT. This CDR3 has 15 residues. V was shortened by 1 base and J by 3 bases, with 13 bases between the two germline ends. CDR3 coding DNA: TGTGCCAGCAGTGAAGAAGCAGGGATAGGCTACGAGCAGTACTTC. It is translated as CASSEEAGIGYEQYF.

The chain has TRBV6-5 and TRBJ1-4; D uncertain. The germline V gene encodes CDR1 MNHEY and CDR2 SVGAGI. V was pared by 2 bases and J by 3 bases, with 13 bases between. This CDR3 contains 16 residues. Here the CDR3 DNA reads TGTGCCAGCAGTTACGGTCTGGGTGGGGCTAATGAAAAACTGTTTTTT. Its protein is CASSYGLGGANEKLFF.